This T cell receptor beta chain was found in a study of OX40 agonist ivuxolimab in advanced cancers. Whole-study context: Administration of intravenous ivuxolimab to patients occurred every 2 weeks at 0.01 to 10 mg/kg.

Profiling relied on immunoSEQ multiplex PCR, and the TCRdb table lists in-frame clones only, not all of them. The sample lists 57,000 or so clones; around 89% were seen once. Germline lookup yields CDR1 LNHDA and CDR2 SQIVND (reference sequence). The V end lost 6 bases, the J end lost 4 bases, and 16 bases lay between the germline ends. The CDR3 sequence is 14 residues long. This specimen consisted of CD4+ or CD8+ T cells sorted from blood, obtained in a trial of the OX40 agonist ivuxolimab. The chain has TRBV19 and TRBJ2-7, with D perhaps TRBD2 (5 bases). The receptor was derived from an adult with an advanced solid tumor such as melanoma, head and neck, liver or kidney cancer. The CDR3 nucleotides are TGTGCCAGTAGCCTGCGGGCCCGGCCTTACGAGCAGTACTTC. This sequence encodes CASSLRARPYEQYF.